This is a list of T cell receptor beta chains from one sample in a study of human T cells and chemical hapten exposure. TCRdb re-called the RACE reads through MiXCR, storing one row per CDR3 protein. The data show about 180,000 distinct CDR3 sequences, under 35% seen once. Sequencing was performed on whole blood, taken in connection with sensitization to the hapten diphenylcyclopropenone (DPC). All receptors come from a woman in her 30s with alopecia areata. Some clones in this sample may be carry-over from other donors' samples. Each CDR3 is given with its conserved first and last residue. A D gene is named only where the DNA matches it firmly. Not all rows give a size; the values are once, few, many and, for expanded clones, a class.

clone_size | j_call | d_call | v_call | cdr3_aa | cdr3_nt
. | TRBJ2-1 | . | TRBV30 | CAWGLYNEQFF | TGTGCCTGGGGGCTTTACAATGAGCAGTTCTTC
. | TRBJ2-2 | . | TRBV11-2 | CASSSRLVGELFF | TGTGCCAGCAGCTCCCGGTTGGTCGGGGAGCTGTTTTTT
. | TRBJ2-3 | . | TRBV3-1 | CASSQAQVQLYGTDTQYF | TGTGCCAGCAGCCAAGCCCAAGTCCAGTTGTATGGCACAGATACGCAGTATTTT
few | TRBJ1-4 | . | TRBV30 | CAWSVMGNEKLFF | TGTGCCTGGAGTGTAATGGGGAATGAAAAACTGTTTTTT
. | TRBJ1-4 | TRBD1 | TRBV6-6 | CASSSTSGTGGTQWFF | TGTGCCAGCAGTTCTACGTCCGGGACAGGGGGCACTCAATGGTTTTTT
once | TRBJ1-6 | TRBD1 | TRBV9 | CASSPHRGYSPLHF | TGTGCCAGCAGCCCCCACAGGGGTTATTCACCCCTCCACTTT
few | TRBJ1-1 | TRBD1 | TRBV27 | CASSLLRTGTMNTEAFF | TGTGCCAGCAGTTTGTTAAGGACAGGGACTATGAACACTGAAGCTTTCTTT
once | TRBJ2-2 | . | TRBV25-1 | CASSRTLGATGELFF | TGTGCCAGCAGCCGCACCTTGGGGGCCACCGGGGAGCTGTTTTTT
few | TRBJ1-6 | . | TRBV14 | CASSQEVDNSPLHF | TGTGCCAGCAGCCAAGAGGTCGATAATTCACCCCTCCACTTT
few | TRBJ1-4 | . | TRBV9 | CASSVGGGPNEKLFF | TGTGCCAGCAGCGTAGGAGGGGGGCCTAATGAAAAACTGTTTTTT
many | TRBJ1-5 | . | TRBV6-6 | CASSYVDGSNQPQHF | TGTGCCAGCAGTTACGTAGATGGGAGCAATCAGCCCCAGCATTTT
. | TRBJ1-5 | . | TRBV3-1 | CASSPTGGFNQPQHF | TGTGCCAGCAGCCCGACCGGGGGATTTAATCAGCCCCAGCATTTT
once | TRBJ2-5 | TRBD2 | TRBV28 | CASSLGGLAGLGQETQYF | TGTGCCAGCAGTTTGGGGGGACTAGCGGGACTCGGTCAAGAGACCCAGTACTTC
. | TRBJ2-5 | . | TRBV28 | CASSVGNSLVETQYF | TGTGCCAGCAGCGTAGGTAACTCGTTGGTTGAGACCCAGTACTTC
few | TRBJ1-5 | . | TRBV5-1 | CASSPDGPSNQPQHF | TGCGCCAGCAGTCCGGACGGACCTAGCAATCAGCCCCAGCATTTT
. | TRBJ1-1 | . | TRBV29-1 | CSVVLWAGPNTEAFF | TGCAGCGTTGTACTGTGGGCTGGCCCGAACACTGAAGCTTTCTTT
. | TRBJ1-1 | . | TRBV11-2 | CASSSRTPLGRAFF | TGTGCCAGCAGCTCGAGGACGCCCCTGGGAAGAGCTTTCTTT
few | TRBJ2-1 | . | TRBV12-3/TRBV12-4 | CASSQIINEQFF | TGTGCCAGCAGTCAAATCATTAATGAGCAGTTCTTC
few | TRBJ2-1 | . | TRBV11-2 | CASSLDRQTYNEQFF | TGTGCCAGCAGCTTAGATCGGCAGACCTACAATGAGCAGTTCTTC
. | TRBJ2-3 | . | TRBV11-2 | CASSFVQRDFTDTQYF | TGTGCCAGCAGCTTTGTCCAGCGCGATTTCACAGATACGCAGTATTTT
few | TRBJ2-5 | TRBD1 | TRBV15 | CATSRDKTGGETQYF | TGTGCCACCAGCAGAGATAAAACAGGGGGAGAGACCCAGTACTTC
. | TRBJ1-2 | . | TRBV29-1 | CSVVGHLNANYGYTF | TGCAGCGTTGTGGGACATTTGAATGCTAACTATGGCTACACCTTC